A selection of T cell receptor beta chains follows, all from one sample in a study of neurological immune-mediated disorders. In TCRdb, the 5' RACE reads were re-called with MiXCR into one record per CDR3 protein. The data show around 56,000 distinct CDR3 sequences, under 30% seen once. The sequenced sample was PBMCs. These receptors came from a man between 60 and 75 years old with HTLV-1-associated myelopathy (HAM/TSP). Each CDR3 is given with its conserved first and last residue. The order of the fields is V gene, J gene, D gene, clone size, CDR3 DNA, CDR3 protein. A D gene is named only where the DNA matches it firmly. Only part of the rows carry a size: once, few, many, or a class if the clone is expanded.

TRBV5-5	TRBJ2-7	.	few	TGTGCCAGCAGCCTCTCCGGGCAGATCACCTACGAGCAGTACTTC	CASSLSGQITYEQYF
TRBV5-1	TRBJ2-2	.	.	TGCGCCAGCCCACCAGTAAGCGGCAGTCTAAACACCGGGGAGCTGTTTTTT	CASPPVSGSLNTGELFF
TRBV4-1	TRBJ1-5	.	many	TGCGCCAGCAGCCAAACTCAGAGTAGCAATCAGCCCCAGCATTTT	CASSQTQSSNQPQHF
TRBV9	TRBJ2-1	.	.	TGTGCCAGCAGCCTCCCCTCATCCAATGAGCAGTTCTTC	CASSLPSSNEQFF
TRBV5-1	TRBJ2-3	TRBD2	many	TGCGCCAGCAGCCAGCGGACTAGCGGGAGCACAGATACGCAGTATTTT	CASSQRTSGSTDTQYF
TRBV18	TRBJ1-5	TRBD1	.	TGTGCCAGCTCGCCCGACAGGGGAGGAAATCAGCCCCAGCATTTT	CASSPDRGGNQPQHF
TRBV20-1	TRBJ2-7	TRBD2	.	TGCAGTGCTTCACCACTGACTAGCGGGAGCTCCTACGAGCAGTACTTC	CSASPLTSGSSYEQYF
TRBV12-3/TRBV12-4	TRBJ2-7	.	few	TGTGCCAGCAGTACTCAGGGTCCCGAGCAGTACTTC	CASSTQGPEQYF
TRBV21-1	TRBJ2-2	.	many	TGTGCCAGCAGCAAAGAGCGGCAGCGGGAGAACACCGGGGAGCTGTTTTTT	CASSKERQRENTGELFF
TRBV10-3	TRBJ2-7	TRBD2	many	TGTGCCATCACCGGGGGGGAGGGCCAGCAGTACTTC	CAITGGEGQQYF
TRBV7-8	TRBJ2-7	.	many	TGTGCCAGCAGCCCCTTTGGAGAGAACTACGAGCAGTACTTC	CASSPFGENYEQYF
TRBV20-1	TRBJ1-1	.	few	TGCAGTGCCACCCACAGGGTTCTGCCGGACTCTGAAGCTTTCTTT	CSATHRVLPDSEAFF
TRBV27	TRBJ1-1	TRBD1	many	TGTGCCAGCAGTCCGAGGACAGGAACCACTGAAGCTTTCTTT	CASSPRTGTTEAFF
TRBV12-3/TRBV12-4	TRBJ1-1	TRBD1	many	TGTGCCAGCAGTTGGGGACAGGGGGCGCTTACTGAAGCTTTCTTT	CASSWGQGALTEAFF
TRBV12-3/TRBV12-4	TRBJ2-5	.	many	TGTGCCAGCAGTTTAGGAGGACACTCGGAGACCCAGTACTTC	CASSLGGHSETQYF
TRBV5-1	TRBJ2-5	.	many	TGCGCCAGCAGCCTAAGCGGAAACCAAGAGACCCAGTACTTC	CASSLSGNQETQYF
TRBV9	TRBJ2-1	.	many	TGTGCCAGCAGCGTAGGGTCGGGAGCATCGTCCCTTGAGCAGTTCTTC	CASSVGSGASSLEQFF
TRBV20-1	TRBJ2-1	.	many	TGCAGTGCTAGAGACCCACCTTTACTAGGTGTGGAGCAGTTCTTC	CSARDPPLLGVEQFF
TRBV5-1	TRBJ2-3	.	.	TGCGCCAGCAGCGCCGGCGGGATCAGTGATACGCAGTATTTT	CASSAGGISDTQYF
TRBV5-5	TRBJ1-1	TRBD1	many	TGTGCCAGCAGCGTACCTAAAAGGACAGGGGTTGGCTCTGAAGCTTTCTTT	CASSVPKRTGVGSEAFF
TRBV27	TRBJ2-3	TRBD2	.	TGTGCCAGCAGTGCGACTAGCGGGGGGCCCGGCCCTCAGTATTTT	CASSATSGGPGPQYF
TRBV2	TRBJ1-4	TRBD1	.	TGTGCCAGCAGTGGGACAGGGTTTAATGAAAAACTGTTTTTT	CASSGTGFNEKLFF
TRBV5-6	TRBJ1-3	TRBD1	many	TGTGCCAGCAGCTCCAGGGGGGGGTCTGGAAACACCATATATTTT	CASSSRGGSGNTIYF
TRBV6-1	TRBJ2-2	.	.	TGTGCCAGCAGAACCGGGACTTCGAACACCGGGGAGCTGTTTTTT	CASRTGTSNTGELFF
TRBV6-5	TRBJ2-2	.	.	TGTGCCAGCAGTTACTCACGAGGTACCGCCGGGGAGCTGTTTTTT	CASSYSRGTAGELFF
TRBV5-1	TRBJ2-1	TRBD2	many	TGCGCCAGCAGCGAGACTAGCGGGAGCTCACGGGAGCAGTTCTTC	CASSETSGSSREQFF
TRBV5-1	TRBJ1-1	TRBD1	many	TGCGCCAGCAGCTTGAATCCGGGACAGGGGAACACTGAAGCTTTCTTT	CASSLNPGQGNTEAFF
TRBV12-3/TRBV12-4	TRBJ1-2	.	many	TGTGCCAGCAGTATAAGGGGTTCCGGTAACTATGGCTACACCTTC	CASSIRGSGNYGYTF
TRBV20-1	TRBJ2-1	.	.	TGCAGTGCTAGAGATCTGAGTACCAGCTACAATGAGCAGTTCTTC	CSARDLSTSYNEQFF
TRBV20-1	TRBJ2-1	.	many	TGCAGTGCTACTGGGCTCAATGAGCAGTTCTTC	CSATGLNEQFF
TRBV5-5	TRBJ1-1	.	many	TGTGCCAGCAGCTTGGTGGCAGGGCGGATGAACACTGAAGCTTTCTTT	CASSLVAGRMNTEAFF
TRBV10-3	TRBJ2-1	TRBD2	many	TGTGCCATCAGTGAGTCGCCGCGGGAGGGCCACGATGAGCAGTTCTTC	CAISESPREGHDEQFF
TRBV3-1	TRBJ2-6	.	many	TGTGCCAGCAGCCGGGGGATGAGCTCTGGGGCCAACGTCCTGACTTTC	CASSRGMSSGANVLTF
TRBV4-1	TRBJ1-1	.	many	TGCGCCAGCAGCCAAGTTCCGGGGTTGAACACTGAAGCTTTCTTT	CASSQVPGLNTEAFF
TRBV4-1	TRBJ2-1	TRBD2	few	TGCGCCAGCAGCCAAGCCCCCATAGCGGGAGTGGGCAATGAGCAGTTCTTC	CASSQAPIAGVGNEQFF
TRBV20-1	TRBJ2-1	TRBD1	many	TGCAGTGCTAGAGATTGGCGACAGGGATACTACAATGAGCAGTTCTTC	CSARDWRQGYYNEQFF
TRBV6-1	TRBJ2-2	.	many	TGTGCCAGCACTGTCATGCGGCCAAACACCGGGGAGCTGTTTTTT	CASTVMRPNTGELFF
TRBV20-1	TRBJ1-5	TRBD1	many	TGCAGTGCAAAACAGGGGGACAATCAGCCCCAGCATTTT	CSAKQGDNQPQHF
TRBV5-1	TRBJ2-1	.	few	TGCGCCAGCAGCTTGGATTTGGGTGAGCAGTTCTTC	CASSLDLGEQFF
TRBV19	TRBJ1-3	.	many	TGTGCCAGTTCGACAGTAACTGGAAACACCATATATTTT	CASSTVTGNTIYF
TRBV10-3	TRBJ2-1	TRBD2	many	TGTGCCATCAGTGAGTCGAGAGGGAAAGCGGGAGGGGAATACAATGAGCAGTTCTTC	CAISESRGKAGGEYNEQFF
TRBV12-3/TRBV12-4	TRBJ2-3	.	many	TGTGCCAGCAGTTTTCAGGGTGTTACAGATACGCAGTATTTT	CASSFQGVTDTQYF
TRBV12-3/TRBV12-4	TRBJ1-2	.	many	TGTGCCAGCAGACATCCAGTTTCTAACTATGGCTACACCTTC	CASRHPVSNYGYTF
TRBV6-6	TRBJ2-4	.	few	TGTGCCAGCAGTTCCACTAGCCTGAAAAACATTCAGTACTTC	CASSSTSLKNIQYF
TRBV5-1	TRBJ2-3	.	many	TGCGCCAGCAGCCGGGGGAGGGATACGCAGTATTTT	CASSRGRDTQYF
TRBV20-1	TRBJ2-3	.	many	TGCAGCGCCGTAGTAAGCGACCGACTCACAGATACGCAGTATTTT	CSAVVSDRLTDTQYF